Listed here is a single T cell receptor beta chain. Its antigen is unidentified. The data were produced by immunoSEQ multiplex PCR, yet TCRdb's version contains in-frame clones alone and is incomplete. This sample has about 680,000 clones, with about 90% found just once. The sample comes from a study of Ad26.COV2.S vaccination and SARS-CoV-2 variants. General study results and limits: After vaccination, reports described spike-specific CD8+ and CD4+ T cell responses as showing substantial breadth. There was a possibility that the TCR breadth and depth analyses underestimated total T cell responses. Relative to placebo recipients, vaccine recipients exhibited elevated spike-specific TCR breadth. People who got the vaccine or the placebo had similar non-spike TCR breadth.

The V and J ends lost 5 bases and 7 bases respectively, with 9 bases between them. This CDR3 comprises 12 residues. The germline CDR1 and CDR2 sequences are SGHAT and FQNNGV. Treatment here: roughly 18 received Ad26.COV2.S at low or high dose, single or two shots; about 5 received placebo; per-sample allocation not given. Day 63 following the first vaccine or placebo injection was when the samples were taken. This chain joins TRBV11-2 and TRBJ1-3; D not resolved. The receptor was derived from a person between 18 and 65 years old who received the Ad26.COV2.S COVID-19 vaccine or a placebo. This specimen consisted of peripheral blood, obtained in a trial of Ad26.COV2.S vaccine versus placebo. CDR3 region: CASSRWVNTIYF. The CDR3 DNA sequence: TGTGCCAGCAGCCGTTGGGTTAACACCATATATTTT. Complete variable domain (other parts from reference TRBV11-2 and TRBJ1-3): EAGVAQSPRYKIIEKRQSVAFWCNPISGHATLYWYQQILGQGPKLLIQFQNNGVVDDSQLPKDRFSAERLKGVDSTLKIQPAKLEDSAVYLCASSRWVNTIYFGEGSWLTVV.